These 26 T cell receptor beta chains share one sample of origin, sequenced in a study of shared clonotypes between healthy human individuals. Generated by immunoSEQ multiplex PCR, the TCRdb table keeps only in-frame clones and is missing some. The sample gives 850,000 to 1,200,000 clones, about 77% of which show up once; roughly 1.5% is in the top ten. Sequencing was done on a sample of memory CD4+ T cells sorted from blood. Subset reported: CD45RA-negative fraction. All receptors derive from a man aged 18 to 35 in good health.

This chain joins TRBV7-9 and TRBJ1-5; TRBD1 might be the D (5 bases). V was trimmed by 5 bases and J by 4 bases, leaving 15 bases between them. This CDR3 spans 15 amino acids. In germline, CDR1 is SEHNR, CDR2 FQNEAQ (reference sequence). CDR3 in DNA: TGTGCCAGCAGCGCCATAAGGGGACCTAATCAGCCCCAGCATTTT. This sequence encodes CASSAIRGPNQPQHF.

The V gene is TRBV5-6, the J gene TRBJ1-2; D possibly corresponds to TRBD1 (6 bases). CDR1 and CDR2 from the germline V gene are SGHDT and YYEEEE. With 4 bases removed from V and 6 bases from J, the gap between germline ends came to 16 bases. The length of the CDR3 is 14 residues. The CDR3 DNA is TGTGCCAGCAGCCAACCTGGTTCAGGGGATGGCTACACCTTC. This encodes CASSQPGSGDGYTF.

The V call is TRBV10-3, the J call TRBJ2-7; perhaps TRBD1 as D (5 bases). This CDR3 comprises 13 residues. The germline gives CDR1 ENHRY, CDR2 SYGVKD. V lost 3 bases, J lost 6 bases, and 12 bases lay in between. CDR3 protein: CAISDRQGGEQYF. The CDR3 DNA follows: TGTGCCATCAGTGATAGGCAGGGTGGCGAGCAGTACTTC.

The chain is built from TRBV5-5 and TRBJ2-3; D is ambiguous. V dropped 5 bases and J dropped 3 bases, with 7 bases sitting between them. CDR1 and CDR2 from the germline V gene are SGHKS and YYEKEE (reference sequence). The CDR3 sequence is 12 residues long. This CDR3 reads CASRPRTDTQYF. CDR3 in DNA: TGTGCCAGCAGACCAAGGACAGATACGCAGTATTTT.

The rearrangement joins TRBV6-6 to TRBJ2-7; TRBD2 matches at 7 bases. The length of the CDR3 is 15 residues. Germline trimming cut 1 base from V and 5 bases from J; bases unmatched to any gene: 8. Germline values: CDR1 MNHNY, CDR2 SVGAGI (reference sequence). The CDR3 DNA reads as TGTGCCAGCAGTTACTTGGCCAGCGGGATGAACGAGCAGTACTTC. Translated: CASSYLASGMNEQYF.

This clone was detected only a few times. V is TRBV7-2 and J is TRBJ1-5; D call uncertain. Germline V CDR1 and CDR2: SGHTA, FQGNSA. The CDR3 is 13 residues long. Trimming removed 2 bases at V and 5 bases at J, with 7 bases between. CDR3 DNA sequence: TGTGCCAGCAGCTTAAATTTAGATCAGCCCCAGCATTTT. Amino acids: CASSLNLDQPQHF.

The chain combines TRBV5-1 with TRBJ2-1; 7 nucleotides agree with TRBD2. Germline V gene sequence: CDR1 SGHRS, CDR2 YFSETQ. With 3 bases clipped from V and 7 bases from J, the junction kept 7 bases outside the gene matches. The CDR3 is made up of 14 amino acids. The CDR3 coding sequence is TGCGCCAGCAGCTCTACGGGGGGTATAAATGAGCAGTTCTTC. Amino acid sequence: CASSSTGGINEQFF. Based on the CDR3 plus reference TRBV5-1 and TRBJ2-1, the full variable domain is KAGVTQTPRYLIKTRGQQVTLSCSPISGHRSVSWYQQTPGQGLQFLFEYFSETQRNKGNFPGRFSGRQFSNSRSEMNVSTLELGDSALYLCASSSTGGINEQFFGPGTRLTVL.

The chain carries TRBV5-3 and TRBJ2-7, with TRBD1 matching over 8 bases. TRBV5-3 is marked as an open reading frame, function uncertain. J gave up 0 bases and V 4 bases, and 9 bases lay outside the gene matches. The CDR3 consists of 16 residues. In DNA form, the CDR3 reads TGTGCCAGAAGCCCGGTTACAGGGGGTCTCTCCTACGAGCAGTACTTC. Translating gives CARSPVTGGLSYEQYF.

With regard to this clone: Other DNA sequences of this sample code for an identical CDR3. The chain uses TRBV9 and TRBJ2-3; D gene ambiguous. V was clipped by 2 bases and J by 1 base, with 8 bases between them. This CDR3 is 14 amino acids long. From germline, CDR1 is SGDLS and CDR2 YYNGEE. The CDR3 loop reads CASSVGRGTDTQYF. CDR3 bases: TGTGCCAGCAGCGTCGGTCGCGGCACAGATACGCAGTATTTT.

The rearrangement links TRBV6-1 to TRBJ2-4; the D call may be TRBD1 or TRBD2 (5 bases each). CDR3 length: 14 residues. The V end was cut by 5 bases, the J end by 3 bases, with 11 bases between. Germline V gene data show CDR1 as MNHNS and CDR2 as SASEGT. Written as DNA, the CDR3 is TGTGCCAGCAGTTTAGGTGGGGGCAAAAACATTCAGTACTTC. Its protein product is CASSLGGGKNIQYF.

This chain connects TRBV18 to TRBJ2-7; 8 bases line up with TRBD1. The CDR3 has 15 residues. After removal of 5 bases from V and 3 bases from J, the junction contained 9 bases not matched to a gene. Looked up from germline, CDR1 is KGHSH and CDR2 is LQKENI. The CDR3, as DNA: TGTGCCAGCTCAAACGGACAGGGTCAGGGCTACGAGCAGTACTTC. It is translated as CASSNGQGQGYEQYF. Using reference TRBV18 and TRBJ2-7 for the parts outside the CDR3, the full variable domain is NAGVMQNPRHLVRRRGQEARLRCSPMKGHSHVYWYRQLPEEGLKFMVYLQKENIIDESGMPKERFSAEFPKEGPSILRIQQVVRGDSAAYFCASSNGQGQGYEQYFGPGTRLTVT.

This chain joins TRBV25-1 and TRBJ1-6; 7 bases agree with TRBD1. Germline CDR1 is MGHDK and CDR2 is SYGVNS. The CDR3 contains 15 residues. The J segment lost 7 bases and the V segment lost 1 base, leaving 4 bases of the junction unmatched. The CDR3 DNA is TGTGCCAGCAGTGAATCGAGACAGGGAAATTCACCCCTCCACTTT. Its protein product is CASSESRQGNSPLHF.

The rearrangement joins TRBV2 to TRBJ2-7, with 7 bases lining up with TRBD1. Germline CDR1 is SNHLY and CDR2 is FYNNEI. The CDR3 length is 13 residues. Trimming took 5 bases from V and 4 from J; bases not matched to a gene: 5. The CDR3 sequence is CASSWEQGYEQYF. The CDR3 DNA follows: TGTGCCAGCAGTTGGGAACAGGGGTACGAGCAGTACTTC.

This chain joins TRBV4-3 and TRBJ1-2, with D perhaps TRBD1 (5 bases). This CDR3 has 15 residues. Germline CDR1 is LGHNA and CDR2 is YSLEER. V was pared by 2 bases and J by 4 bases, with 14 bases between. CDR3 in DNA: TGCGCCAGCAGCCAATTTTTCACAGGAATCTATGGCTACACCTTC. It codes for CASSQFFTGIYGYTF.

This chain's CDR3 is CASSSNPQGGGYTF. CDR3 bases: TGTGCCAGCAGCTCCAACCCCCAGGGGGGGGGCTACACCTTC. The rearrangement links TRBV11-2 to TRBJ1-2; 7 positions agree with TRBD1. CDR1 is SGHAT, CDR2 FQNNGV, per germline. J gave up 8 bases and V 4 bases, and 10 bases lay outside the gene matches. CDR3 length: 14 amino acids.

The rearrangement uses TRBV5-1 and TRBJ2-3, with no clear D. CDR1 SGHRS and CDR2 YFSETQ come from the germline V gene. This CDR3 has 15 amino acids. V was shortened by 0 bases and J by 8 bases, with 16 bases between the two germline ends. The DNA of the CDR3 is TGCGCCAGCAGCTTGGCTTTGGGCACCGAGGCTACGCAGTATTTT. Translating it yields CASSLALGTEATQYF.

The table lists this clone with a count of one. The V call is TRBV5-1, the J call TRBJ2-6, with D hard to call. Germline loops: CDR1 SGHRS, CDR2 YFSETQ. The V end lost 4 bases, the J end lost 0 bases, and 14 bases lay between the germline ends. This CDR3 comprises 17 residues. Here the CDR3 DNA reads TGCGCCAGCAGCCCCGCGTGGCGTAGCTCTGGGGCCAACGTCCTGACTTTC. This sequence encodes CASSPAWRSSGANVLTF.

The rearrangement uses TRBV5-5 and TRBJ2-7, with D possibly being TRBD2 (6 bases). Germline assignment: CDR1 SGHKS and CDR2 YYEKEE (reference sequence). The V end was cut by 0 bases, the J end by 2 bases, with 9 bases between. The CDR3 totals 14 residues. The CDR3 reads CASSLGLGTYEQYF. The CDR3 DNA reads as TGTGCCAGCAGCTTGGGACTAGGGACCTACGAGCAGTACTTC.

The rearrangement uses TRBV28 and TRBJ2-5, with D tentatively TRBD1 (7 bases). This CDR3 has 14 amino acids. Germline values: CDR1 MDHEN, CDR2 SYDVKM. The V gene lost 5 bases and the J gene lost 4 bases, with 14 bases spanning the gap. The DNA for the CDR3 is TGTGCCAGCAGTGCCGCGGGGACAGCAGAGACCCAGTACTTC. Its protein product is CASSAAGTAETQYF.

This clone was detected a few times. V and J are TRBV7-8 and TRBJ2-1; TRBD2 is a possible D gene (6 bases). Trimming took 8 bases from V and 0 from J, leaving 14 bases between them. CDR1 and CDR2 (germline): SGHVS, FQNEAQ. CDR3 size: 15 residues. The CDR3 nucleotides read TGTGCCAGCTTTCCGGGAGCGAGCTCCTACAATGAGCAGTTCTTC. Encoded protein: CASFPGASSYNEQFF.

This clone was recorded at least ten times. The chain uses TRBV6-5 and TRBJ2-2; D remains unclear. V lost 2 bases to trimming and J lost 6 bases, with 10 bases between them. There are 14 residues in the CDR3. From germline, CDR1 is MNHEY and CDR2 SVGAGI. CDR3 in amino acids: CASSYRADPGELFF. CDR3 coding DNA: TGTGCCAGCAGTTACCGGGCAGACCCCGGGGAGCTGTTTTTT.

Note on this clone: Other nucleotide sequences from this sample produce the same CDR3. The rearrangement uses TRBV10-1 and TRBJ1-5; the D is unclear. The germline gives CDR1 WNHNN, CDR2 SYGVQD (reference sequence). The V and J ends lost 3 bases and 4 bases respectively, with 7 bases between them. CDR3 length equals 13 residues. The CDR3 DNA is TGCGCCAGCAGTGATTCAGGTAATCAGCCCCAGCATTTT. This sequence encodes CASSDSGNQPQHF.

DNA for the CDR3: TGTGCCAGCAGAACAGGGTTTATAGATACTTCACCCCTCCACTTT. Translation: CASRTGFIDTSPLHF. The chain recombines TRBV27 with TRBJ1-6; possibly TRBD1 for D (6 bases). V was trimmed by 6 bases and J by 9 bases, leaving 18 bases between them. The germline CDR1 and CDR2 sequences are MNHEY and SMNVEV (reference sequence). The CDR3 loop spans 15 amino acids.

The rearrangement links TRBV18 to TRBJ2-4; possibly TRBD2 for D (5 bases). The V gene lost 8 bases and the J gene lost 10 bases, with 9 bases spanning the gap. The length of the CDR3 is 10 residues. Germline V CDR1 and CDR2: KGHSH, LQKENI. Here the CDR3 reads CASGETIQYF. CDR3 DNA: TGTGCCAGCGGGGAGACAATTCAGTACTTC.

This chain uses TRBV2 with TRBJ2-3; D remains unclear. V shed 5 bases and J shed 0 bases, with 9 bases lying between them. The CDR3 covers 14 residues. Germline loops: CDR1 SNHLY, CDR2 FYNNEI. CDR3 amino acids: CASSFDRSTDTQYF. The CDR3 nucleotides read TGTGCCAGCAGTTTTGATAGGAGCACAGATACGCAGTATTTT.

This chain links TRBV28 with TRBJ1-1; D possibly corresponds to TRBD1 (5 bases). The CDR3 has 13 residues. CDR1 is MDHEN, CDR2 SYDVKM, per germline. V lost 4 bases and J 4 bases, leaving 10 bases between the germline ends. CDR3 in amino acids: CASSWGAATEAFF. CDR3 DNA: TGTGCCAGCAGTTGGGGCGCAGCCACTGAAGCTTTCTTT. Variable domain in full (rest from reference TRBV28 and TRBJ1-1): DVKVTQSSRYLVKRTGEKVFLECVQDMDHENMFWYRQDPGLGLRLIYFSYDVKMKEKGDIPEGYSVSREKKERFSLILESASTNQTSMYLCASSWGAATEAFFGQGTRLTVV.